This T cell receptor beta chain was sequenced during a study of tumor-infiltrating lymphocytes in primary liver carcinoma. Study conclusions and caveats: Representation across all five tumor regions was limited to only about 7.5-24% of top clones.

TCR beta cDNA came from approximately 490 ng total RNA, primed with a constant-region primer. TCR beta libraries came from three nested multiplex PCR rounds using slightly modified ARM-PCR. TRBV1-TRBV30 forward primers paired with a C-beta reverse primer were used in the first two PCR rounds, which ran approximately 11 cycles each. TCRdb passed the multiplex PCR reads through MiXCR, listing each CDR3 protein once. The sample records 65,000 to 90,000 distinct CDR3 sequences, approximately 72% being singletons. The table lists this clonotype with a count of one. What it binds is not known. One end of the junction varies from germline; a read error may be responsible. The CDR3 spans 13 residues. Germline-derived CDR1 and CDR2 are ENHRY and SYGVKD. Each 20-30 mg portion of unsorted bulk tissue served as the source for co-extraction of RNA and DNA. Patients showed chronic HBV infection and an absence of prior treatment. Researchers took samples from five separate regions of each tumor. All tumor samples contained more than 90% viable tumor cells.

The sequence derives from a man aged 40-50 years with primary liver carcinoma and hepatitis B virus infection. The gene calls are TRBV10-3 and TRBJ1-3; D call uncertain. The sequenced material came from liver tumor tissue from sampling region 1. Indicated subset: tumor region T1, superior pole. The CDR3 here is CAISEQFGNTIYF. The CDR3 DNA follows: TGTGCAATCAGTGAACAATTTGGAAACACCATATATTTT.